This TCR beta chain was sequenced for a study of OX40 agonist ivuxolimab in advanced cancers. As for the study in general: Earlier treatment with anti-PD-1, anti-PD-L1 or anti-CTLA-4 was permitted, and over 35% had received some.

About this clone: The target antigen is unknown.

Study-wide points: CD4+ and CD8+ blood T cells expanded clonally by week 6 at 0.1 to 3.0 mg/kg. The 0.1-3.0 mg/kg partial responders had among the lowest clonal expansion. Antigen specificity of clonally expanded peripheral T cells was not established.

Profiled with immunoSEQ multiplex PCR; TCRdb holds only in-frame clones, not every one. The sample records 55,000 to 95,000 clones, around 90% being singletons. The TCR sequence derives from an adult with an advanced solid tumor such as melanoma, head and neck, liver or kidney cancer. This sample comprised CD4+ or CD8+ T cells sorted from blood, obtained in a trial of the OX40 agonist ivuxolimab.

This chain's CDR3 is CASSTGTGGGETQYF. CDR3 nucleotides: TGTGCCAGTAGTACGGGGACAGGGGGTGGAGAGACCCAGTACTTC. The chain uses TRBV19 and TRBJ2-5; TRBD1 aligns across 11 bases. The V gene end was trimmed by 4 bases and the J gene end by 4 bases; junction bases not matched to a gene: 5. CDR1 and CDR2 from the germline V gene are LNHDA and SQIVND (reference sequence). The CDR3 loop spans 15 amino acids.